This TCR beta chain was found in a study of T cell responses to AZD1222 COVID-19 vaccine. V was clipped by 7 bases and J by 4 bases, with 17 bases between them. Germline V lookup: CDR1 LNHDA, CDR2 SQIVND (reference sequence). The CDR3 runs 15 residues. Libraries were prepared by immunoSEQ multiplex PCR; TCRdb keeps only in-frame clonotypes and omits some of them. The table has about 150,000 clones, roughly 91% seen once. This TCR was recovered from an adult in good health. This material consisted of peripheral blood, taken on day 0 of AZD1222 vaccination. This chain connects TRBV19 to TRBJ2-1; either TRBD1 or TRBD2 may supply D (6 bases each). The CDR3 here is CASNHWGAGYNEQFF. In DNA, the CDR3 is TGTGCCAGTAACCATTGGGGGGCAGGGTACAATGAGCAGTTCTTC.